This TCR beta chain was identified during a study of cytomegalovirus exposure and HLA in healthy donors (dated by TCRdb to about 2017). For the wider study: An earlier analysis of 587 of the donors reported approximately 300 Gb of sequence data and 100 million to 130 million unique TCR beta sequences from about 200 million T cells. The study used immunosequencing to profile the T cell repertoires of some 600 subjects and linked those repertoires to cytomegalovirus serostatus. Donor age, sex, ethnicity and CMV serostatus were compiled alongside the repertoire data. In addition to the first cohort of approximately 650 subjects, a separate validation cohort of 120 different subjects was used. In the later analysis, no new phenotypic data were used to find candidate immune exposures; instead, reliance was placed on TCR beta sequences and their occurrence across donors. In an earlier analysis of a few hundred of the donors, high-throughput TCR beta sequencing was used to judge whether each TCR beta V gene segment behaved as functional or pseudogenic. High-throughput TCR immunosequencing, statistical association of individual TCRs with disease status, and machine learning were combined to predict cytomegalovirus infection status. The number of typed donors differed by locus: about 620-640 for A, B, C, DRB1 and DQB1; 500 to 550 for DQA1; 606 for DPA1; and roughly 470 for DPB1. The genetic ancestry cluster associated with self-reported Caucasian donors included about four fifths of the 300 to 450 genotyped donors. To study patterns of TCR occurrence, a later analysis re-analyzed previously published TCR beta repertoires from more than 550 donors and added high-resolution HLA genotyping. A later genetic analysis took genome-wide SNP genotypes for about 60% of the roughly 670 donors and used that subset as a discovery cohort. All discovery cohort repertoires had been generated using a single sequencing platform. The study aimed to test whether cataloging public T cell receptors could reveal signatures of past pathogen exposure. On average, roughly 250,000 unique TCR beta nucleotide sequences were sequenced per donor among roughly 430 genotyped donors of the cohort, with roughly a sixth of those sequences being non-productive. An early release that covered fewer than 750 HLA-typed donors contained approximately 320 gigabases of sequencing data and roughly 84 million unique TCR sequences. Four to six DR-DQ haplotypes were handled as single units for association and clustering, since linkage in the cohort was strong. Both class I and class II loci were covered by HLA typing, at four-digit resolution.

As for this clone: Its target antigen remains unknown. At one boundary the junction diverges from the germline segment, which might be a read error.

The paper as a whole reports these results and caveats: In vitro tests confirmed that a few of the cytomegalovirus-associated TCR beta chains recognize cytomegalovirus antigens. A cluster of highly shared sequence variants was judged likely to represent a technical artifact of the sequencing pipeline. A further reported finding was that TCR beta sequences accurately predicted the HLA-A and HLA-B alleles for most subjects in the first cohort. When HLA alleles, especially DR and DQ, strongly co-occurred, attributing TCR associations to individual alleles was difficult. Seventeen rarely observed V segments, including chromosome 9 orphons, were excluded from the earlier analysis of about 610 of the donors because counts were too low. In a later analysis, most CMV-associated TCR beta chains were found to appear HLA-restricted, with HLA associations seemingly driven largely by CMV exposure. The study gave a list of under 200 TCR beta chains associated with cytomegalovirus. V-gene and J-gene trimming of TCR beta chains was associated with a missense DCLRE1C variant in a later genetic analysis, and the association was replicated in an independent cohort. In a later genetic analysis, fewer N-insertions in productive TCRs were reported among donors in an Asian-associated ancestry cluster than the approximately 670-donor mean. Compared with equally common non-associated chains, HLA-associated TCR beta chains in a later analysis were more clonally expanded and had lower generation probabilities. Specific HLA alleles were associated with roughly 17,000 TCR beta sequences at a false discovery rate of 0.05 in a later analysis. Only TCR beta chains were sequenced in this cohort, and the absence of alpha or paired-chain data limited detectable features. In a later analysis, TCR association rates were found to vary across HLA loci, with the most associated TCRs seen for DRB1 alleles and the fewest for HLA-C alleles. Immune exposure information for the cohort was limited to CMV serostatus. According to the authors, the approach could potentially be generalized to other disease states and immunological phenotypes. Broadly in line with IMGT annotations, most TCR beta V segments showed up in productive rearrangements about 87% or about 30% of the time in an earlier analysis of about 500 of the donors. Cytomegalovirus status was reported to be diagnosed by the classifier with high specificity and sensitivity in both the original and validation cohorts. Roughly uniform sequencing depth across donors was assumed in presence/absence analyses, although this assumption may not hold. Linkage disequilibrium might explain the correlated functional status among segregating V segments, but an unknown experimental factor could not be ruled out. Across donors, most TCR sequences were observed very rarely, whereas some public TCRs were present in many individuals. Because some donors lacked HLA typing at each locus, the association tests relied only on the typed subset. Several of the top co-occurrence clusters appeared to be linked to parvovirus B19, influenza, CMV and Epstein-Barr virus, according to a later analysis.

The cohort comprised under 700 healthy bone marrow donors. At the time of sampling, every cohort member was nominally healthy, though immune exposures that went unrecorded were likely present. The donor tested CMV seropositive and was one of the 289 seropositive cohort members. Each donor provided a peripheral blood sample, and peripheral blood mononuclear cells were used for TCR beta sequencing. The Qiagen DNeasy Blood Extraction Kit was used to extract genomic DNA from the blood cell samples. Library preparation employed the immunoSEQ multiplex PCR assay. For the multiplex PCR, a mixture combining 60 forward primers for TCR Vbeta segments and 13 reverse primers for TCR Jbeta segments was used. The CDR3 region of rearranged TCR beta genes was amplified from genomic DNA with a multiplex PCR assay. The Illumina HiSeq System was used to sequence the amplified TCR beta libraries as 87-base-pair reads. The published analysis was carried out like this. A later analysis tallied some 79 million unique TCR beta chains across the 650 to 750 repertoires, and some 10 million of those chains were shared by two or more donors. Raw reads were error-corrected and collapsed into unique sequences with a nearest-neighbor algorithm that merged closely related sequences to remove PCR and sequencing errors. Alignment of CDR3 sequences to IMGT reference sequences was used to assign V, D and J gene segments. For a sequence to be retained, a match of at least six nucleotides was required to both a V gene segment and a J gene segment. A rearrangement was called productive if the CDR3 had no stop codons and remained in frame with V and J, and every other rearrangement was called non-productive. Following IMGT convention, CDR3 was defined as the stretch from the second conserved V-encoded cysteine to the conserved J-encoded phenylalanine. The earlier analysis of 587 of the donors excluded any sequence lacking an unambiguous match to a single V gene segment. An earlier analysis of fewer than 650 of the donors classified V segments as functional when productive rearrangements were above 56.7% and as segregating when the standard deviation between donors was above 5%. A statistical classification framework was developed to diagnose cytomegalovirus status using the catalog of TCR beta chain sequences. In a later analysis, TCR nucleotide sequences were compared against IMGT/GENE-DB human TR gene sequences so that V and J genes could be assigned. In a later analysis, CDR3 sequences and most-parsimonious VDJ recombination scenarios were assigned using the TCRdist pipeline. In a later analysis, every TCR beta chain was defined by the combination of its CDR3 amino acid sequence and its V-gene family, and reads without a unique V-gene family were dropped. In a later analysis, some 600 highly shared, low-generation-probability nucleotide sequences were removed to address suspected cross-contamination and a sequencing artifact. A later analysis calculated a clonal expansion index for each public chain from normalized within-repertoire ranks of inferred template counts. Generation probabilities in a later analysis came from a VDJ recombination model fitted to out-of-frame rearrangements, and those results were checked against IGoR. Hypergeometric tests were used in a later analysis to score TCR-TCR, TCR-HLA and TCR-CMV co-occurrence, with a repertoire-size bias correction applied to the TCR pairs. In a later analysis, false discovery rates were estimated by permuting HLA or CMV assignments 20 times. A later analysis grouped co-occurring TCRs with DBSCAN, adding TCRdist sequence similarity when clustering within HLA-allele-positive subsets. Repertoires with fewer than 30,000 or more than 120,000 public chains were left out of co-occurrence clustering, as were a handful of repertoires with anomalous nucleotide sharing. The source is immuneACCESS, and TCRdb retained only in-frame sequences with V and J called. Part of the clones is not carried over; for the studies checked, unresolved V genes explain less than half of this, and the remainder is unexplained. Clone size and the V and J calls come from that table; the DNA yielded D and trimming. The sample table lists roughly 250,000 clones, around four fifths of them with a count of one. The ten largest clonotypes hold 2% of the sample.

The sequencing sample was made of PBMCs. The origin of this receptor is a middle-aged woman in good health and CMV-seropositive.

The DNA sequence is as follows: TGTGCTAGCAGCCCCAGACTAGCGGGAGCGGATCAGCAGTTCTTC. This sequence encodes CASSPRLAGADQQFF. The rearrangement joined TRBV7-7 to TRBJ2-1, with 12 junctional bases fitting TRBD2. CDR1 and CDR2, per the germline V gene (reference sequence), are SSHAT and FNYEAQ. The CDR3 goes from the cysteine to the phenylalanine over 15 residues. CDR3 DNA only is kept here, 45 bases in frame from base 1.